Below, 21 T cell receptor beta chains from the same sample are listed, as sequenced in a study of blood T cell repertoires in COVID-19. Method: immunoSEQ multiplex PCR; TCRdb's copy keeps in-frame clones and lacks some. This sample carries around 260,000 clones, approximately 92% of them seen once, and the ten largest clones take 2.5% to 3%. The sample consisted of peripheral blood. All receptors come from a person under 30 with COVID-19, enrolled during active disease.

The gene calls are TRBV6-6 and TRBJ2-7; the match to TRBD2 covers 7 bases. V gave up 6 bases and J gave up 4 bases; unmatched junction bases: 6. CDR3 size: 13 residues. Germline loops: CDR1 MNHNY, CDR2 SVGAGI (reference sequence). The CDR3 DNA sequence: TGTGCCAGCAGCCGCCTGGGACTATACGAGCAGTACTTC. Translation gives CASSRLGLYEQYF.

The rearrangement joins TRBV5-8 to TRBJ1-6; D unclear. Germline V gene lookup returns CDR1 SGHTS and CDR2 YDEGEE. The CDR3 consists of 14 residues. With 2 bases removed from V and 8 bases from J, the gap between germline ends came to 11 bases. DNA of the CDR3: TGTGCCAGCAGCTTCCCTGGAGTGGATTCACCCCTCCACTTT. This translates into CASSFPGVDSPLHF.

The chain joins TRBV5-1 to TRBJ1-2; TRBD1 might be the D (5 bases). V lost 0 bases and J lost 3, with 9 bases in between. The CDR3 runs to 14 residues. Germline loops: CDR1 SGHRS, CDR2 YFSETQ. The CDR3 coding sequence is TGCGCCAGCAGCTTGGGCGGGGACCACTATGGCTACACCTTC. It translates to CASSLGGDHYGYTF.

This clone was picked up one time. V is TRBV4-1 and J is TRBJ1-3, with 7 bases fitting TRBD1. Unmatched junction bases numbered 17, after V lost 4 bases and J lost 5 bases. The CDR3 loop spans 18 amino acids. Per germline, CDR1 MGHRA and CDR2 YSYEKL. CDR3 sequence: CASSPTETGAWQRNTIYF. The CDR3 region has the DNA TGCGCCAGCAGCCCAACTGAAACAGGGGCTTGGCAAAGAAACACCATATATTTT.

This clone was observed a single time. The rearrangement uses TRBV6-5 and TRBJ1-1; D might be TRBD1 (5 bases). Germline CDR1 MNHEY, CDR2 SVGAGI. The ends were cut back, 2 bases at V and 5 bases at J, with 12 bases in the middle. The CDR3 totals 14 residues. CDR3 loop: CASSYSSGWTEAFF. The CDR3 coding sequence is TGTGCCAGCAGTTACAGTTCAGGGTGGACTGAAGCTTTCTTT.

The V call is TRBV7-9, the J call TRBJ2-1; a possible D gene is TRBD2 (6 bases). This CDR3 comprises 11 residues. With 6 bases removed from V and 10 bases from J, the gap between germline ends came to 10 bases. Germline lookup yields CDR1 SEHNR and CDR2 FQNEAQ (reference sequence). The CDR3 here is CASRTSKEQFF. CDR3 sequence (DNA): TGTGCCAGCAGAACTAGCAAGGAGCAGTTCTTC.

The rearrangement links TRBV28 to TRBJ2-3, with D perhaps TRBD1 (5 bases). The CDR3 sequence is 15 residues long. Germline assignment: CDR1 MDHEN and CDR2 SYDVKM. V was trimmed by 6 bases and J by 2 bases, leaving 15 bases between them. The DNA of the CDR3 is TGTGCCAGCAGCCCGACGACAGAACCCACAGATACGCAGTATTTT. Amino acids: CASSPTTEPTDTQYF.

This rearrangement joins TRBV19 to TRBJ2-7; D gene ambiguous. CDR1 is LNHDA and CDR2 is SQIVND in the germline V gene (reference sequence). The CDR3 runs to 14 residues. Trimming cost V 1 base and J 3 bases, with 10 bases left between them. For the CDR3, the DNA is TGTGCCAGTAGTATAGGCGGCGCCAACTACGAGCAGTACTTC. This translates into CASSIGGANYEQYF.

V is TRBV27 and J is TRBJ2-1; perhaps TRBD2 as D (5 bases). The CDR3 runs 15 residues. CDR1 MNHEY and CDR2 SMNVEV come from the germline V gene (reference sequence). The germline V and J ends were trimmed by 3 bases and 1 base, with 10 bases remaining between them. CDR3 in amino acids: CASSFEGRSYNEQFF. The CDR3 nucleotides are TGTGCCAGCAGTTTTGAGGGCAGGTCCTACAATGAGCAGTTCTTC.

V gene TRBV28 combines with J gene TRBJ2-1; D ambiguous. V dropped 3 bases and J dropped 0 bases, with 30 bases sitting between them. CDR1 is MDHEN, CDR2 SYDVKM, per germline. The CDR3 has 22 residues. CDR3 protein: CASSLHVTRLGLLTNSYNEQFF. CDR3 nucleotides: TGTGCCAGCAGTTTGCACGTGACCCGTTTGGGCCTTTTGACCAACTCCTACAATGAGCAGTTCTTC. Combining the CDR3 with reference TRBV28 and TRBJ2-1 gives the whole variable domain DVKVTQSSRYLVKRTGEKVFLECVQDMDHENMFWYRQDPGLGLRLIYFSYDVKMKEKGDIPEGYSVSREKKERFSLILESASTNQTSMYLCASSLHVTRLGLLTNSYNEQFFGPGTRLTVL.

The chain recombines TRBV9 with TRBJ2-2, with a tentative D call TRBD2 (6 bases). Trimming stripped 0 bases from V and 4 bases from J, with 16 bases between. The CDR3 totals 17 residues. Per the germline V gene, CDR1 is SGDLS and CDR2 is YYNGEE. The CDR3 bases are TGTGCCAGCAGCGTAGGTGGTCGGGCTAGCGTCACCGGGGAGCTGTTTTTT. It translates to CASSVGGRASVTGELFF.

The V and J genes are TRBV5-1 and TRBJ2-7; TRBD1 matches 9 bases. V lost 6 bases to trimming and J lost 6 bases; unmatched junction nucleotides: 10. The CDR3 contains 14 residues. Germline values: CDR1 SGHRS, CDR2 YFSETQ. The CDR3 DNA sequence: TGCGCCAGCACGCTGGGGACAGGGAGGAGCGAGCAGTACTTC. Protein sequence: CASTLGTGRSEQYF.

The chain uses TRBV25-1 and TRBJ2-7; perhaps TRBD1 as D (6 bases). V was shortened by 4 bases and J by 5 bases, with 18 bases between the two germline ends. Per the germline V gene, CDR1 is MGHDK and CDR2 is SYGVNS. The CDR3 runs to 15 residues. The DNA of the CDR3 is TGTGCCAGCAGTGCAGGGGACCTCTTCCCCCACGAGCAGTACTTC. Its protein product is CASSAGDLFPHEQYF.

V gene TRBV3-1 (or the pseudogene TRBV3-2) combines with J gene TRBJ2-7, with TRBD1 as a possible D gene (5 bases). The CDR3 is 15 amino acids. Germline V gene data show CDR1 as LGHDT and CDR2 as YNNKEL (reference sequence). V shed 0 bases and J shed 2 bases, with 11 bases lying between them. As DNA, the CDR3 is TGTGCCAGCAGCCAAGATGGGGCCCACGCCTACGAGCAGTACTTC. Its protein is CASSQDGAHAYEQYF.

CDR3 residues: CASRLETGANGYTF. For the CDR3, the DNA is TGTGCCAGCAGACTCGAGACAGGCGCTAATGGCTACACCTTC. The genes are TRBV6-5 and TRBJ1-2; tentatively, D is TRBD1 (6 bases). The length of the CDR3 is 14 residues. Per germline, CDR1 MNHEY and CDR2 SVGAGI. V was cut by 6 bases and J by 6 bases, with 17 bases left in between.

The chain joins TRBV19 to TRBJ2-3; TRBD2 is a possible D gene (7 bases). The V gene's germline CDR1 is LNHDA and CDR2 SQIVND (reference sequence). The CDR3 is 11 amino acids. The V end lost 10 bases, the J end lost 10 bases, and 15 bases lay between the germline ends. The CDR3 DNA sequence: TGTGCCACTATGGGGGGGCTTTCGCAGTATTTT. This encodes CATMGGLSQYF.

The CDR3 loop is CASSEGLAVYNEQFF. The CDR3 nucleotides read TGTGCCAGCAGCGAGGGACTAGCGGTCTACAATGAGCAGTTCTTC. The rearrangement links TRBV9 to TRBJ2-1, with 11 bases matching TRBD2. Germline assignment: CDR1 SGDLS and CDR2 YYNGEE. The J segment lost 3 bases and the V segment lost 3 bases, leaving 2 bases of the junction unmatched. The CDR3 spans 15 residues.

This chain uses TRBV19 with TRBJ2-7, with D possibly being TRBD2 (5 bases). This CDR3 has 14 amino acids. Trimming pared 4 bases from V and 6 bases from J, leaving 16 bases between. Germline V gives CDR1 LNHDA, CDR2 SQIVND (reference sequence). In DNA form, the CDR3 reads TGTGCCAGTAGTACCCCGGCGCTAGCAGGCGAGCAGTACTTC. This codes for CASSTPALAGEQYF.

J is TRBJ2-7 and V is TRBV6-2 or TRBV6-3, with D unresolved. Germline CDR1 is MNHEY and CDR2 is SVGEGT. The CDR3 loop spans 16 amino acids. Trimming shortened V by 4 bases and J by 2 bases, and 18 bases separated the two germline ends. The CDR3 protein is CASSFQEPSFPYEQYF. CDR3 coding DNA: TGTGCCAGCAGTTTTCAGGAACCGTCCTTCCCCTACGAGCAGTACTTC.

The rearrangement links TRBV4-1 to TRBJ2-7, with 8 positions matching TRBD2. Trimming cost V 0 bases and J 1 base; bases outside gene matches: 5. CDR1 is MGHRA, CDR2 YSYEKL, per germline. This CDR3 contains 16 residues. The CDR3 bases are TGCGCCAGCAGCCAAGATCAGGCTAGCGGGTCCTACGAGCAGTACTTC. Translated, it gives CASSQDQASGSYEQYF.

V is TRBV5-1 and J is TRBJ2-7, with D possibly TRBD2 on 5 matching bases. Trimming took off 3 bases at V and 3 bases at J, with 16 bases between the two ends. Germline loops: CDR1 SGHRS, CDR2 YFSETQ. This CDR3 contains 15 residues. The CDR3 bases are TGCGCCAGCAGCTCTGATAGGACTTTCAGCTACGAGCAGTACTTC. Translating it yields CASSSDRTFSYEQYF.